A selection of T cell receptor beta chains follows, all from one sample in a study of cytomegalovirus exposure and HLA in healthy donors. This table comes from immunoSEQ multiplex PCR, and its TCRdb copy is limited to in-frame clones, with some not included. Of about 120,000 clones in the sample, about four fifths were seen once. Source material: PBMCs. These receptors originate from a woman between 40 and 55 years old in good health and CMV-seronegative. Each CDR3 is given with its conserved first and last residue. Each record gives: J gene, D gene, V gene, clone size, CDR3 protein, CDR3 DNA. D genes are given only for firm matches. Some rows mark clone size as missing; the rest say once, few, many or name a class of expanded clone.

j_call: TRBJ2-1
d_call: NA
v_call: TRBV6-5
clone_size: NA
cdr3_aa: CASSNTGKAYNEQFF
cdr3_nt: TGTGCCAGCAGCAATACAGGGAAGGCCTACAATGAGCAGTTCTTC

j_call: TRBJ1-5
d_call: TRBD1
v_call: TRBV30
clone_size: NA
cdr3_aa: CAWSGQTGVGQPQHF
cdr3_nt: TGTGCCTGGAGTGGACAGACAGGGGTGGGTCAGCCCCAGCATTTT

j_call: TRBJ1-3
d_call: TRBD1
v_call: TRBV5-6
clone_size: NA
cdr3_aa: CASSGTGGNTIYF
cdr3_nt: TGTGCCAGCAGCGGGACAGGTGGAAACACCATATATTTT

j_call: TRBJ2-7
d_call: TRBD2
v_call: TRBV27
clone_size: NA
cdr3_aa: CASIFTSGDSYEQYF
cdr3_nt: TGTGCCAGCATTTTCACTAGCGGAGATTCCTACGAGCAGTACTTC

j_call: TRBJ1-1
d_call: NA
v_call: TRBV11-3
clone_size: NA
cdr3_aa: CASSTGKNTEAFF
cdr3_nt: TGTGCCAGCAGCACCGGGAAGAACACTGAAGCTTTCTTT

j_call: TRBJ2-1
d_call: TRBD2
v_call: TRBV5-1
clone_size: NA
cdr3_aa: CASSANLGTSGNNEQFF
cdr3_nt: TGCGCCAGCTCCGCAAATCTCGGGACTAGCGGAAACAATGAGCAGTTCTTC

j_call: TRBJ2-1
d_call: NA
v_call: TRBV11-3
clone_size: NA
cdr3_aa: CASSLIGNEQFF
cdr3_nt: TGTGCCAGCAGCTTAATCGGGAATGAGCAGTTCTTC

j_call: TRBJ1-3
d_call: NA
v_call: TRBV5-4
clone_size: NA
cdr3_aa: CASSQDSRNTIYF
cdr3_nt: TGTGCCAGCAGCCAAGACAGCAGAAACACCATATATTTT

j_call: TRBJ2-5
d_call: TRBD2
v_call: TRBV28
clone_size: NA
cdr3_aa: CASSPSIAGVVFAETQYF
cdr3_nt: TGTGCCAGCAGCCCCAGTATAGCGGGAGTCGTTTTTGCGGAGACCCAGTACTTC

j_call: TRBJ2-7
d_call: TRBD2
v_call: TRBV11-1
clone_size: NA
cdr3_aa: CASSWGPSGETYEQYF
cdr3_nt: TGTGCCAGCAGCTGGGGACCCAGCGGGGAAACCTACGAGCAGTACTTC

j_call: TRBJ2-7
d_call: TRBD2
v_call: TRBV10-2
clone_size: NA
cdr3_aa: CASRTSGREYEQYF
cdr3_nt: TGCGCCAGCAGGACTAGCGGGAGGGAATACGAGCAGTACTTC

j_call: TRBJ1-2
d_call: NA
v_call: TRBV7-2
clone_size: NA
cdr3_aa: CASSPKSTLYGYTF
cdr3_nt: TGTGCCAGCAGCCCGAAGAGCACCCTCTATGGCTACACCTTC

j_call: TRBJ1-4
d_call: TRBD1
v_call: TRBV18
clone_size: NA
cdr3_aa: CASSPGQGVEKLFF
cdr3_nt: TGTGCCAGCTCACCAGGACAGGGGGTCGAAAAACTGTTTTTT

j_call: TRBJ2-7
d_call: TRBD1
v_call: TRBV4-1
clone_size: NA
cdr3_aa: CASSRDRGTYEQYF
cdr3_nt: TGCGCCAGCAGCCGGGACAGGGGGACCTACGAGCAGTACTTC

j_call: TRBJ1-3
d_call: TRBD1
v_call: TRBV9
clone_size: NA
cdr3_aa: CASSASTGTGNTIYF
cdr3_nt: TGTGCCAGCAGCGCCTCGACAGGGACTGGAAACACCATATATTTT

j_call: TRBJ2-3
d_call: NA
v_call: TRBV4-1
clone_size: NA
cdr3_aa: CASSQDDPMVWRIPVTDTQYF
cdr3_nt: TGCGCCAGCAGCCAAGACGACCCCATGGTATGGAGGATCCCTGTCACAGATACGCAGTATTTT

j_call: TRBJ1-4
d_call: TRBD1
v_call: TRBV11-2
clone_size: once
cdr3_aa: CASSHGQGKGLFF
cdr3_nt: TGTGCCAGCAGCCATGGACAGGGGAAGGGACTGTTTTTT

j_call: TRBJ1-1
d_call: NA
v_call: TRBV7-2
clone_size: NA
cdr3_aa: CASSITGGITEAFF
cdr3_nt: TGTGCCAGCAGCATAACCGGGGGTATAACTGAAGCTTTCTTT

j_call: TRBJ2-2
d_call: TRBD2
v_call: TRBV18
clone_size: once
cdr3_aa: CASSFSSGSYTGELFF
cdr3_nt: TGTGCCAGCTCGTTTTCTAGCGGGAGTTACACCGGGGAGCTGTTTTTT

j_call: TRBJ2-3
d_call: TRBD1
v_call: TRBV7-2
clone_size: once
cdr3_aa: CASSFYIVPGQGSTQYF
cdr3_nt: TGTGCCAGCAGCTTCTACATCGTCCCGGGACAGGGGAGTACGCAGTATTTT

j_call: TRBJ2-1
d_call: TRBD2
v_call: TRBV10-3
clone_size: NA
cdr3_aa: CAISELAGDFDEQFF
cdr3_nt: TGTGCCATCAGCGAACTAGCGGGAGATTTCGATGAGCAGTTCTTC

j_call: TRBJ1-6
d_call: NA
v_call: TRBV6-6
clone_size: NA
cdr3_aa: CASSLGPGAYNSPLHF
cdr3_nt: TGTGCCAGCAGCCTAGGACCAGGGGCCTATAATTCACCCCTCCACTTT

j_call: TRBJ2-2
d_call: NA
v_call: TRBV19
clone_size: few
cdr3_aa: CASNVGGNTGELFF
cdr3_nt: TGTGCCAGTAATGTGGGAGGAAACACCGGGGAGCTGTTTTTT

j_call: TRBJ1-2
d_call: TRBD1
v_call: TRBV30
clone_size: NA
cdr3_aa: CAWSTRTGEVYGYTF
cdr3_nt: TGTGCCTGGAGCACTAGGACAGGGGAGGTCTATGGCTACACCTTC

j_call: TRBJ2-7
d_call: TRBD2
v_call: TRBV6-1
clone_size: NA
cdr3_aa: CASSETSGGFYEQYF
cdr3_nt: TGTGCCAGCAGCGAGACTAGCGGGGGGTTCTACGAGCAGTACTTC

j_call: TRBJ2-7
d_call: NA
v_call: TRBV9
clone_size: NA
cdr3_aa: CASSVAGHHEQYF
cdr3_nt: TGTGCCAGCAGCGTAGCAGGCCACCACGAGCAGTACTTC

j_call: TRBJ1-2
d_call: TRBD1
v_call: TRBV5-4
clone_size: NA
cdr3_aa: CASSLADRAFGYTF
cdr3_nt: TGTGCCAGCAGCTTGGCTGACAGGGCGTTTGGCTACACCTTC

j_call: TRBJ2-3
d_call: TRBD2
v_call: TRBV6-6
clone_size: NA
cdr3_aa: CASSRTSEDTQYF
cdr3_nt: TGTGCCAGTAGCCGGACTAGCGAAGATACGCAGTATTTT

j_call: TRBJ2-3
d_call: NA
v_call: TRBV20-1
clone_size: NA
cdr3_aa: CSASHADTQYF
cdr3_nt: TGCAGTGCCAGTCATGCAGATACGCAGTATTTT